Listed here is a single T cell receptor (beta chain). The antigen is unknown. TCRdb analysed the RT-PCR reads with MiXCR anew, one entry per CDR3 protein. The data hold approximately 480,000 distinct CDR3 sequences, with roughly 9.7% observed a single time. These data are taken from a study of response to subunit inactivated influenza vaccine. Germline assignment: CDR1 SGHTA and CDR2 FQGNSA. V was shortened by 6 bases and J by 0 bases, with 15 bases between the two germline ends. This CDR3 contains 15 residues. General study results and limits: Authors suggested each seasonal influenza vaccination recruits few new T cells.

This TCR derives from a man aged 45-65 years who received an inactivated influenza vaccine. The material was PBMCs from blood, obtained roughly 47 days after vaccination. This rearrangement joins TRBV7-2 to TRBJ2-7; unclear D gene. This CDR3 is CASRVQPGPSYEQYF. DNA of the CDR3: TGTGCCAGCAGGGTACAACCCGGTCCCTCCTACGAGCAGTACTTC.